The 20 T cell receptor beta chains reported below all come from one sample, sequenced in a study of T cells in tuberculosis. Sequencing was performed with immunoSEQ multiplex PCR; in TCRdb, only in-frame clones are kept and a portion is missing. Of around 25,000 clones listed, over 85% were seen once; the top ten hold under 20%. The sequenced material came from PBMCs. The receptors originated from a donor under 30 with latent tuberculosis or without tuberculosis infection. Some clones in this sample may be carry-over from other donors' samples.

This chain links TRBV6-1 with TRBJ1-2; maybe TRBD1 (5 bases). The ends were cut back, 11 bases at V and 3 bases at J, with 16 bases in the middle. This CDR3 comprises 13 residues. The germline V gene has CDR1 MNHNS and CDR2 SASEGT. As DNA, the CDR3 is TGTGCCGCGTCCCCAGGGTATCACTATGGCTACACCTTC. Protein: CAASPGYHYGYTF.

The V gene is TRBV6-6, the J gene TRBJ2-1, with D unresolved. From germline, CDR1 is MNHNY and CDR2 SVGAGI (reference sequence). The CDR3 is 13 amino acids. The V gene lost 10 bases and the J gene lost 9 bases, with 19 bases spanning the gap. The CDR3 loop is CATFKKELSEQFF. The CDR3 bases are TGTGCCACCTTCAAAAAAGAACTTAGTGAGCAGTTCTTC.

For the CDR3, the DNA is TGTGCCAGCAGTGAACAGGGACTAGGCGGCTACACCTTC. The encoded protein is CASSEQGLGGYTF. The V and J genes are TRBV2 and TRBJ1-2, with D possibly TRBD1 on 5 matching bases. V was pared by 2 bases and J by 8 bases, with 12 bases between. There are 13 residues in the CDR3. Germline V gene lookup returns CDR1 SNHLY and CDR2 FYNNEI.

V is TRBV27 and J is TRBJ2-3; tentative D call: TRBD2 (6 bases). CDR3 length: 15 amino acids. V lost 11 bases, J lost 3 bases, and 21 bases lay in between. In germline, CDR1 is MNHEY, CDR2 SMNVEV (reference sequence). CDR3 sequence: CARHDRGIGTDTQYF. Here the CDR3 DNA reads TGTGCCCGCCACGATCGGGGGATAGGTACAGATACGCAGTATTTT.

The rearrangement joins TRBV19 to TRBJ1-2; D gene ambiguous. The germline V and J ends were trimmed by 5 bases and 8 bases, with 12 bases remaining between them. The CDR3 covers 12 residues. The germline CDR1 and CDR2 sequences are LNHDA and SQIVND (reference sequence). In DNA, the CDR3 is TGTGCCAGTAGTGAAGAACTCAAAGGCTACACCTTC. Protein sequence: CASSEELKGYTF.

The J gene is TRBJ2-1, the V gene TRBV18, with D hard to call. The CDR3 is made up of 14 amino acids. Trimming pared 0 bases from V and 10 bases from J, leaving 13 bases between. Germline V CDR1 and CDR2: KGHSH, LQKENI. The CDR3 DNA reads as TGTGCCAGCTCACCACCGAATGAGAGTTCCGAGCAGTTCTTC. Amino acid sequence: CASSPPNESSEQFF. The full variable domain, with the rest looked up from reference TRBV18 and TRBJ2-1, is NAGVMQNPRHLVRRRGQEARLRCSPMKGHSHVYWYRQLPEEGLKFMVYLQKENIIDESGMPKERFSAEFPKEGPSILRIQQVVRGDSAAYFCASSPPNESSEQFFGPGTRLTVL.

The gene calls are TRBV6-5 and TRBJ2-7; a weak D match, TRBD1 (6 bases). CDR1 MNHEY and CDR2 SVGAGI come from the germline V gene. V was trimmed by 0 bases and J by 7 bases, leaving 10 bases between them. This CDR3 comprises 13 residues. Here the CDR3 reads CASSYSGAWEQYF. The CDR3 coding sequence is TGTGCCAGCAGTTACTCGGGGGCCTGGGAGCAGTACTTC.

This clone was recorded only once. This rearrangement joins TRBV7-9 to TRBJ2-7; TRBD2 is a possible D gene (5 bases). Deletions cut 2 bases from V and 5 bases from J, with 28 bases between. Germline V gives CDR1 SEHNR, CDR2 FQNEAQ (reference sequence). This CDR3 spans 19 amino acids. CDR3 DNA: TGTGCCAGCAGCTTATATGTCGTGGGAGTTCGGTCTCCTTACGACGAGCAGTACTTC. This translates into CASSLYVVGVRSPYDEQYF.

V is TRBV11-2 and J is TRBJ2-3; 15 bases line up with TRBD2. CDR1 is SGHAT, CDR2 FQNNGV, per germline. J gave up 9 bases and V 5 bases, and 12 bases lay outside the gene matches. The CDR3 loop spans 17 amino acids. In DNA, the CDR3 is TGTGCCAGCAGCGACGGACTAGCGGGAGGGGTTTTATCGACGCAGTATTTT. It codes for CASSDGLAGGVLSTQYF.

The chain carries TRBV5-1 and TRBJ2-5; tentatively, D is TRBD1 (6 bases). This CDR3 region has 15 residues. In germline, CDR1 is SGHRS, CDR2 YFSETQ. V was clipped by 1 base and J by 9 bases, with 19 bases between them. CDR3 residues: CASSLMAGAQEPQYF. The CDR3 region has the DNA TGCGCCAGCAGCTTGATGGCAGGGGCCCAAGAACCCCAGTACTTC.

The chain links TRBV7-9 to TRBJ1-2; tentative D call: TRBD1 (6 bases). The V end lost 4 bases, the J end lost 2 bases, and 17 bases lay between the germline ends. CDR1 is SEHNR and CDR2 is FQNEAQ in the germline V gene (reference sequence). This CDR3 has 16 residues. This CDR3 reads CASSSTQQGSNYGYTF. CDR3 DNA: TGTGCCAGCAGCTCCACCCAACAGGGTTCGAACTATGGCTACACCTTC.

The chain is built from TRBV29-1 and TRBJ1-2; weak D call: TRBD1 (5 bases). V gave up 6 bases and J gave up 0 bases, with 20 bases separating them. Germline lookup yields CDR1 SQVTM and CDR2 ANQGSEA. This CDR3 region has 16 residues. Here the CDR3 reads CSVFRPTGLANYGYTF. The CDR3 coding sequence is TGCAGCGTCTTCCGACCGACGGGACTAGCTAACTATGGCTACACCTTC. The whole variable domain, filled in from reference TRBV29-1 and TRBJ1-2, reads SAVISQKPSRDICQRGTSLTIQCQVDSQVTMMFWYRQQPGQSLTLIATANQGSEATYESGFVIDKFPISRPNLTFSTLTVSNMSPEDSSIYLCSVFRPTGLANYGYTFGSGTRLTVV.

CDR3 bases: TGCGCCAGCAGCCAAGGGGCCCGCTCTGGAAACACCATATATTTT. Translated, it gives CASSQGARSGNTIYF. The rearrangement joins TRBV4-3 to TRBJ1-3, with unresolved D. The germline V gene encodes CDR1 LGHNA and CDR2 YSLEER. CDR3 length equals 15 residues. V dropped 1 base and J dropped 0 bases, with 7 bases sitting between them.

This clone turned up a few times. V usage is TRBV6-5 and J usage is TRBJ1-3, with 8 bases that match TRBD1. V lost 8 bases to trimming and J lost 0 bases; unmatched junction nucleotides: 6. CDR1 is MNHEY, CDR2 SVGAGI, per germline. The CDR3 totals 15 residues. CDR3 sequence (DNA): TGTGCCAGCTCCACAGGGGGTTTCTCTGGAAACACCATATATTTT. Its translation: CASSTGGFSGNTIYF.

The rearrangement links TRBV12-5 to TRBJ2-7; 9 bases align to TRBD1. The V and J ends lost 6 bases and 6 bases, in that order; junction bases with no gene match: 15. Germline V lookup: CDR1 LGHNT, CDR2 FRNRAP. CDR3 size: 16 residues. CDR3 sequence: CASGLAPGQGNLEQYF. The CDR3 coding sequence is TGTGCTAGTGGCCTTGCCCCGGGACAGGGCAACCTCGAGCAGTACTTC.

This clone was recorded once. The chain couples TRBV14 to TRBJ1-1; D is possibly TRBD1 (5 bases). Trimming stripped 2 bases from V and 1 base from J, with 14 bases between. The CDR3 is made up of 16 amino acids. CDR1 SGHDN and CDR2 FVKESK come from the germline V gene. CDR3 protein: CASSQRLGHRNTEAFF. DNA of the CDR3: TGTGCCAGCAGCCAACGGTTGGGGCACCGGAACACTGAAGCTTTCTTT.

The chain carries TRBV4-2 and TRBJ2-3; no clear D gene. Germline CDR1 and CDR2: LGHNA and YNFKEQ. V dropped 0 bases and J dropped 6 bases, with 7 bases sitting between them. The CDR3 runs to 13 residues. CDR3 sequence: CASSQDRVDTQYF. CDR3 nucleotides: TGTGCCAGCAGCCAAGATCGGGTGGATACGCAGTATTTT.

In nucleotides, the CDR3 is TGTGCCAGCAACCCGTCGTGGCGGGAGGGATCGTACAATGAGCAGTTCTTC. It is translated as CASNPSWREGSYNEQFF. This chain uses TRBV7-9 with TRBJ2-1; TRBD2 matches at 9 bases. There are 17 residues in the CDR3. Germline-derived CDR1 and CDR2 are SEHNR and FQNEAQ (reference sequence). Trimming at V came to 7 bases and at J to 4 bases, leaving 14 bases not matched to a gene. The full variable domain, completed using reference TRBV7-9 and TRBJ2-1, is DTGVSQNPRHKITKRGQNVTFRCDPISEHNRLYWYRQTLGQGPEFLTYFQNEAQLEKSRLLSDRFSAERPKGSFSTLEIQRTEQGDSAMYLCASNPSWREGSYNEQFFGPGTRLTVL.

This rearrangement joins TRBV5-1 to TRBJ2-7; D possibly corresponds to TRBD1 (5 bases). This CDR3 has 14 amino acids. V dropped 3 bases and J dropped 4 bases, with 14 bases sitting between them. Looked up from germline, CDR1 is SGHRS and CDR2 is YFSETQ. CDR3: CASSSLRRVYEQYF. As DNA, the CDR3 is TGCGCCAGCAGCTCGTTACGCAGGGTATACGAGCAGTACTTC. Looking up the rest from reference TRBV5-1 and TRBJ2-7 gives the full variable domain: KAGVTQTPRYLIKTRGQQVTLSCSPISGHRSVSWYQQTPGQGLQFLFEYFSETQRNKGNFPGRFSGRQFSNSRSEMNVSTLELGDSALYLCASSSLRRVYEQYFGPGTRLTVT.

CDR3 protein: CASSSTSGSTDTQYF. As DNA, the CDR3 is TGTGCCAGCAGTTCGACTAGCGGGAGCACAGATACGCAGTATTTT. The chain employs TRBV2 and TRBJ2-3, with TRBD2 matching 10 bases. Unmatched junction bases numbered 2, after V lost 5 bases and J lost 0 bases. CDR3 size: 15 residues. The germline gives CDR1 SNHLY, CDR2 FYNNEI.